What follows describes a single T cell receptor beta chain. Its antigen is unidentified. This sample is drawn from a study of T cell responses to AZD1222 COVID-19 vaccine. Overall study findings and caveats: Compared with day 0, the breadth and depth of the Spike-specific TCR repertoire rose significantly after two doses of AZD1222. AZD1222 recipients seropositive at baseline numbered only five to seven.

CDR1 is SQVTM and CDR2 is ANQGSEA in the germline V gene. V gave up 7 bases and J gave up 3 bases; unmatched junction bases: 10. The CDR3 runs 15 residues. Profiled with immunoSEQ multiplex PCR; TCRdb holds only in-frame clones, not every one. The profile shows 95,000 to 150,000 clones, roughly 90% of them singletons. This TCR was sampled from an adult in good health. The sample consisted of peripheral blood, taken on day 0 of AZD1222 vaccination. The rearrangement uses TRBV29-1 and TRBJ2-1; 9 positions agree with TRBD2. The CDR3 sequence is CSAAELAGFYNEQFF. As DNA, the CDR3 is TGCAGCGCCGCGGAGCTAGCGGGATTCTACAATGAGCAGTTCTTC.